This TCR beta chain derives from a study of cytotoxic CD8 clonotypes in ibrutinib-treated CLL. The wider study: The patients, some eleven relapsed/refractory and under 16 treatment-naive, included 17 who were IGHV unmutated. Results showed approximately 25 partial and 2 complete responses; following median roughly 68 months, around 14 remained remitted, approximately twelve advanced.

Here immunoSEQ multiplex PCR was the method, and the copy in TCRdb shows in-frame clones only, minus some. There are 200,000 to 250,000 clones in the sample; more than 70% occur only once, and approximately 10% lies in the top ten. Cryopreserved PBMCs were the source of around 2 micrograms of genomic DNA, which went to TCR beta libraries. CDR1 is MGHRA, CDR2 YSYEKL, per germline. V lost 3 bases and J 0 bases, leaving 12 bases between the germline ends. The CDR3 runs to 16 residues. The sequencing used PBMCs, collected after 12 months of ibrutinib treatment. This receptor was taken from a human donor with chronic lymphocytic leukemia. The chain joins TRBV4-1 to TRBJ2-4; possible D gene TRBD1, 5 bases. The CDR3 nucleotides read TGCGCCAGCAGCCATATCAGGGCACTAGCCAAAAACATTCAGTACTTC. Encoded protein: CASSHIRALAKNIQYF.